The T cell receptor beta chain under discussion was sequenced for a study of cytomegalovirus exposure and HLA in healthy donors. Across the study: An early data release held 79 million or so unique TCRs from HLA-typed donors.

Overall study findings and caveats: The Asian-associated ancestry cluster reportedly had fewer N-insertions than the approximately 670-donor mean in a later analysis. Later genetic work tied a missense DCLRE1C variant to beta-chain V and J trimming. A few V segments could not be told apart, such as TRBV6-2 and TRBV6-3, and were left out.

CDR3 length: 15 residues. The germline CDR1 and CDR2 sequences are LGHNA and YSLEER. Trimming took off 0 bases at V and 6 bases at J, with 14 bases between the two ends. To note about this clone: Its specificity is not known.

Primers: 60 Vbeta forward and 13 Jbeta reverse. Generated by immunoSEQ multiplex PCR, the TCRdb table keeps only in-frame clones and is missing some. Of about 98,000 clones listed, roughly 77% are singletons. Specimen: PBMCs. V is TRBV4-3 and J is TRBJ1-1; no definite D call. The receptor was isolated from a man between 35 and 55 years old in good health and CMV-seronegative. Written as DNA, the CDR3 is TGCGCCAGCAGCCAAGATGGCCAGGCTAACGCTGAAGCTTTCTTT. It codes for CASSQDGQANAEAFF.